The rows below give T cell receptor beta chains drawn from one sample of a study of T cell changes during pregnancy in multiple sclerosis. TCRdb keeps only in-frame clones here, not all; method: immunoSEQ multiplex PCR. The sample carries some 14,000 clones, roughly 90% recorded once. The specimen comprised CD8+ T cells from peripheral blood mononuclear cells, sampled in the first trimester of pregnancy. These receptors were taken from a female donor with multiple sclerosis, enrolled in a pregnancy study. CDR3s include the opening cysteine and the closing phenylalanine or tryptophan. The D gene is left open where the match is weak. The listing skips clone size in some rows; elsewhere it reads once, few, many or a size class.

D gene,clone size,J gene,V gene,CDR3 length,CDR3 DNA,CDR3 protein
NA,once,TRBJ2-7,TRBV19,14,TGTGCCACCTCCCCCGGGTCCTTCTCCTACGAGCAGTACTTC,CATSPGSFSYEQYF
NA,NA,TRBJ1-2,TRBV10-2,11,TGCGCCAGCGGGGGCCCCTATGGCTACACCTTC,CASGGPYGYTF
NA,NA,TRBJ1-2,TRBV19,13,TGTGCCAGTAGTATTACAGCAGAGGGAGGCTACACCTTC,CASSITAEGGYTF
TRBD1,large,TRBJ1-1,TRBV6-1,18,TGTGCCAGCAGTGAATCCCCCGATTGGACAGGGGTAAGGACTGAAGCTTTCTTT,CASSESPDWTGVRTEAFF
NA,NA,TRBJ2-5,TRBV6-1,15,TGTGCCAGCAGTGAGTTCAGGGGGAGGCAAGAGACCCAGTACTTC,CASSEFRGRQETQYF
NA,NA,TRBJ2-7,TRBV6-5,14,TGTGCCAGCAGTGAACCGACTAGGGTATGGGAGCAGTACTTC,CASSEPTRVWEQYF
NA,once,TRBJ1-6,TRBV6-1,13,TGTGCCAGCAGTGACGGTTATAATTCACCCCTCCACTTT,CASSDGYNSPLHF
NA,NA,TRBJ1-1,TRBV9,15,TGTGCCAGCAGCCCCAGCGGGGTGATGAACACTGAAGCTTTCTTT,CASSPSGVMNTEAFF
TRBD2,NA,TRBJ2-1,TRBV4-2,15,TGTGCCAGCAGCCAAGCTAGCGGGGAGTACAATGAGCAGTTCTTC,CASSQASGEYNEQFF
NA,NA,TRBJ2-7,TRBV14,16,TGTGCCAGCAGCCCCCACCCACCGAGCGGCTCCTACGAGCAGTACTTC,CASSPHPPSGSYEQYF
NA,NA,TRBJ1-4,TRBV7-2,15,TGTGCCAGCAGCTTAGCGCGCGGCGTTGGGGAAAAACTGTTTTTT,CASSLARGVGEKLFF
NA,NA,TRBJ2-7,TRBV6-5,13,TGTGCCAGCAGCCGGACTACACCCTACGAGCAGTACTTC,CASSRTTPYEQYF
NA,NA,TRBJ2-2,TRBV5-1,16,TGCGCCAGCCAGGCCCCGACGGAGGGTTCGACCGGGGAGCTGTTTTTT,CASQAPTEGSTGELFF
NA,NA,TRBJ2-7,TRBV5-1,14,TGCGCCAGCAGCTTGGACAGGCGACCGTCCGAGCAGTACTTC,CASSLDRRPSEQYF
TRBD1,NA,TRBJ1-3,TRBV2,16,TGTGCCAGTAATCCAGGGGGCCTGAGCTCTGGAAACACCATATATTTT,CASNPGGLSSGNTIYF
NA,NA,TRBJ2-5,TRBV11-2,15,TGTGCCAGCAGCTCCACCAAGACAGGTAGAGAGACCCAGTACTTC,CASSSTKTGRETQYF
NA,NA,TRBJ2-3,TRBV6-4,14,TGTGCCAGCAGTGAAGACGGGGGGCGAGATACGCAGTATTTT,CASSEDGGRDTQYF
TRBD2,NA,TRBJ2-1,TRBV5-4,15,TGTGCCAGCAGCTTAGGGCAAGCGGGGTACAATGAGCAGTTCTTC,CASSLGQAGYNEQFF
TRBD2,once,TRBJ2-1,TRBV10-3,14,TGTGCCATCAGTCCACCGGGGGGGTGGGATGAGCAGTTCTTC,CAISPPGGWDEQFF
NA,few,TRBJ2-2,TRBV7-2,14,TGTGCCAGCCATGGGGGGATTAACACCGGGGAGCTGTTTTTT,CASHGGINTGELFF
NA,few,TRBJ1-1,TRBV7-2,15,TGTGCCAGCAGCCCCCGGGGGGGAGTCCGTGCTGAAGCTTTCTTT,CASSPRGGVRAEAFF
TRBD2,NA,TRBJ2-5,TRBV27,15,TGTGCCAGCAGTCTACTAGCGGGGGGGCCGGAGACCCAGTACTTC,CASSLLAGGPETQYF
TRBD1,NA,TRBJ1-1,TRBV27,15,TGTGCCAGCAGTTTAATAGGACAGGGGCGTACTGAAGCTTTCTTT,CASSLIGQGRTEAFF
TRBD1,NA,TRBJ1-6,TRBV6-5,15,TGTGCCAGCAGCCCCCGGACAGGGGAGTATTCACCCCTCCACTTT,CASSPRTGEYSPLHF
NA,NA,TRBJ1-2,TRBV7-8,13,TGTGCCCTAGATCCGGGGGAGGGCTATGGCTACACCTTC,CALDPGEGYGYTF
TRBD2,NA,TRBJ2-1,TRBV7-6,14,TGTGCCAGCAAAAGCGGGGGGCCCTACAATGAGCAGTTCTTC,CASKSGGPYNEQFF
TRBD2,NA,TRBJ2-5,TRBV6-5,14,TGTGCCAGCAGCACTAGCGGGGGGGCGGAGACCCAGTACTTC,CASSTSGGAETQYF
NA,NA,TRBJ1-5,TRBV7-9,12,TGTGCCAGCAGCCTTAGCAATCAGCCCCAGCATTTT,CASSLSNQPQHF
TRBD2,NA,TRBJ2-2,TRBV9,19,TGTGCCAGCAGCCCCCAAACGAGGGGACTAGCGGGGGGGACCGGGGAGCTGTTTTTT,CASSPQTRGLAGGTGELFF
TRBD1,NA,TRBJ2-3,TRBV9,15,TGTGCCAGCAGCCTTTCAGGGGGCGTTTTCGATACGCAGTATTTT,CASSLSGGVFDTQYF
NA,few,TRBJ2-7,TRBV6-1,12,TGTGCCAGCAGGGAACAGGTGTACGAGCAGTACTTC,CASREQVYEQYF
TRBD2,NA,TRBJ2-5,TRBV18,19,TGTGCCAGCTCACCTTGGTCCAGTGTCCTAGCGGGGGCGAAAGAGACCCAGTACTTC,CASSPWSSVLAGAKETQYF
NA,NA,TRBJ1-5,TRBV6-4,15,TGTGCCAGCAGTGAGGCGGCAGGGGGCAATCAGCCCCAGCATTTT,CASSEAAGGNQPQHF
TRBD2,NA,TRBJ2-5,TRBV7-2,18,TGTGCCAGCAGCTTAAACCGGGCTAGCGGGGGGGCTTGGGAGACCCAGTACTTC,CASSLNRASGGAWETQYF
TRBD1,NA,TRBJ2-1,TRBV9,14,TGTGCCAGCAGCGCCGGGACAGTCTACAATGAGCAGTTCTTC,CASSAGTVYNEQFF
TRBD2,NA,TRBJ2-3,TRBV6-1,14,TGTGCCAGCAGTGGAAGCGGGGGCGCAGATACGCAGTATTTT,CASSGSGGADTQYF
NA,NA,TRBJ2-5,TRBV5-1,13,TGCGCCAGCAGCTTGACAGCTCAAGAGACCCAGTACTTC,CASSLTAQETQYF
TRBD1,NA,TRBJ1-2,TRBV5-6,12,TGTGCCACCGGGACAGGAGCCTATGGCTACACCTTC,CATGTGAYGYTF
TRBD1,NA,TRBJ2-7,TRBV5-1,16,TGCGCCAGCAGCTACTGGACAGGGGAGGGTTCCTACGAGCAGTACTTC,CASSYWTGEGSYEQYF
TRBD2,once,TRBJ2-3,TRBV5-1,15,TGCGCCAGCAGCTCCCGGGGGGGGGCAGGGGATACGCAGTATTTT,CASSSRGGAGDTQYF
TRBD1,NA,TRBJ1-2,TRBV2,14,TGTGCCAGCAGTATGGACAGGGCTAACTATGGCTACACCTTC,CASSMDRANYGYTF
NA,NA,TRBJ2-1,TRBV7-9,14,TGTGCCAGCAGCCACAAGGGGTGGTGGGATGAGCAGTTCTTC,CASSHKGWWDEQFF
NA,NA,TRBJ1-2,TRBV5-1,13,TGCGCCAGCGGGGGGGCCCCTAACTATGGCTACACCTTC,CASGGAPNYGYTF
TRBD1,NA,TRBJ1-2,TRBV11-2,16,TGTGCCAGCAGCTTAGAACCGGGACAGGCAACCCCGGGCTACATCTTC,CASSLEPGQATPGYIF
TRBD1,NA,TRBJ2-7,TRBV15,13,TGTGCCACCAGCCCAGGGACAGGCTACGAGCAGTACTTC,CATSPGTGYEQYF
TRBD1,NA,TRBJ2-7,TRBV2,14,TGTGCCAGCAGTAGCTGGGGACAGGACTACGAGCAGTACTTC,CASSSWGQDYEQYF
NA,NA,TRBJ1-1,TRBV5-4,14,TGTGCCAGCAGCTTCGGGGGCGGGGGCACTGAAGCTTTCTTT,CASSFGGGGTEAFF